The sequence of this TCR beta chain was determined in a study of PD-L1 blockade in urothelial cancer (dated by TCRdb to 2017 to 2019). For context, the study as a whole: Therapy was started in the mid-2010s for all patients, and atezolizumab 1,200 mg was administered intravenously every 3 weeks. The study was an exploratory multi-omic analysis of somatic, immune and clinical correlates of response to PD-L1 blockade with atezolizumab in urothelial cancer. In the same patients who had TCR sequencing, pretreatment tumors also underwent whole exome sequencing and RNA sequencing. Roughly 10 patients reached durable clinical benefit, while some 19 patients did not. Pretreatment tumor samples, along with matched peripheral blood collected serially before and after atezolizumab treatment, underwent TCR sequencing. Durable clinical benefit was defined as a progression-free survival longer than 6 months, and TCR features were additionally tested against progression-free survival and overall survival. Blood samples gave median yields of about 150,000 T cells and tens of thousands of unique TCRs, along with a median clonality of 0.080. Blood samples were analyzed 3 weeks after the start of treatment (second dose) and 6 weeks after the start of treatment. Patients had an ECOG performance status of 0 or 1 and had received between 0 and 3 prior chemotherapy regimens. Pretreatment blood TCR-seq was available for under 35 patients, at least one posttreatment blood collection was obtained for about 25 patients, and tumor TCR-seq was available for about 25 patients. About nine tenths of the roughly 29 patients were males with bladder-origin urothelial cancer, and 18 of 29 reported a prior smoking history.

To estimate absolute template abundance from read counts, synthetic TCR analog templates were spiked into each PCR. Using the immunoSEQ assay, TCRbeta CDR3 regions were amplified from genomic DNA with bias-controlled V and J gene primers. Sequencing of rearranged TCRbeta segments was performed at approximately 20X coverage. Processing in the source paper ran as follows. Clustering was used to correct sequencing errors, and CDR3s were annotated against IMGT so that V, D and J genes could be assigned. Downstream analyses used only productive TCRbeta rearrangements and left out out-of-frame or stop-codon sequences. To compute clonality, Shannon entropy was normalized by the log of the number of unique productive sequences and then subtracted from one. Clones differing between time points or between blood and tumor were identified by Fisher's exact test with Benjamini-Hochberg correction at adjusted p below 0.01. As stored in TCRdb, this immuneACCESS dataset retains in-frame rearrangements with V and J assigned. A fraction of the clones does not appear; measured against another copy, unresolved V genes explain less than half of the discrepancy, and the remainder lacks a known reason. V and J calls and clone size come straight from that table; D and trimming were deduced from the DNA. The sample yields about 86,000 clones; roughly 84% were counted once. The ten largest clones take up approximately 15% of the sample.

Based on the germline V gene, the CDR1 and CDR2 sequences are SNHLY and FYNNEI. From the cysteine through the phenylalanine, the CDR3 covers 17 amino acids. Only CDR3 DNA remains: 51 bases, in frame from the first base. Relative to germline, V is missing 6 bases and J is missing 4 bases, with 12 bases of the junction outside any gene match. Points the paper makes about the study in general: At 3 weeks after the start of treatment, tumor-associated TCR clones in peripheral blood had expanded more in patients with durable benefit (n of about 21, p = 0.022). Because the sample size was small (n ≈ 30) and many of the analyses were exploratory, the results are meant to be hypothesis-generating. A pretreatment peripheral blood TCR clonality below the median was linked to improved progression-free and overall survival.

The sample's time point label, decoded: pretreatment peripheral blood. The cohort comprised nearly 30 patients with locally advanced or metastatic urothelial carcinoma treated at Memorial Sloan Kettering on a trial protocol. Peripheral blood mononuclear cells were collected pretreatment and during treatment, with between 1 and 8 total time points obtained per patient. The Qiagen DNeasy Blood extraction kit was used to purify genomic DNA from total PBMCs and tumor samples. Collected pretreatment and during treatment, PBMCs were isolated and stored as previously described. Concerning this clone itself: Its antigen remains undetermined. The record has no base qualities; no much larger clone is one base away.

The clonotype originates from a man aged 55-75 years with urothelial cancer. The material sequenced was PBMCs, taken around atezolizumab (anti-PD-L1) treatment. This chain is built from TRBV2 and TRBJ1-2, and TRBD1 aligns with 12 junction nucleotides. The DNA reads TGTGCCAGCAGGCCGCGGGACAGGGGGCAGGGAGGCTATGGCTACACCTTC. This is translated as CASRPRDRGQGGYGYTF.